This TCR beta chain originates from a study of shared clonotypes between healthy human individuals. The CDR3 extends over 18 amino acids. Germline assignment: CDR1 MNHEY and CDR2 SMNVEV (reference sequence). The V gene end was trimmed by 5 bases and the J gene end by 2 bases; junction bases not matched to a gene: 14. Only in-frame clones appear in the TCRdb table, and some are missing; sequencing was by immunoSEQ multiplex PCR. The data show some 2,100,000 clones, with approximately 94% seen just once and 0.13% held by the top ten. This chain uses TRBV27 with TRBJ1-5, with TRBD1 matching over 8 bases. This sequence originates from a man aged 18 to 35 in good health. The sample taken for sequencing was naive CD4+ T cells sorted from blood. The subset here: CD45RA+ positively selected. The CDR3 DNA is TGTGCCAGCAGTCCACCGGACAGGGCCCATAGGGGCAATCAGCCCCAGCATTTT. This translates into CASSPPDRAHRGNQPQHF.